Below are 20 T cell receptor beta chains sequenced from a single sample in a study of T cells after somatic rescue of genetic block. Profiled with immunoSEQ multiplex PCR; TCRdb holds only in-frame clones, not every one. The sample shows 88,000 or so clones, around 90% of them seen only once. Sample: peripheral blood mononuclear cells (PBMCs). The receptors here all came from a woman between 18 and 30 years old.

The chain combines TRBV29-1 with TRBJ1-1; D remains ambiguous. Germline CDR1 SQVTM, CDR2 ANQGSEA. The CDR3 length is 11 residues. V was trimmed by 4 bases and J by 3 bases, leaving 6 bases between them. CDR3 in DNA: TGCAGCGTTGCGGCCGACACTGAAGCTTTCTTT. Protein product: CSVAADTEAFF.

CDR3 coding DNA: TGTGCCAGCAGTGAGGCGAGAGGCAAAAACATTCAGTACTTC. It is translated as CASSEARGKNIQYF. The chain couples TRBV2 to TRBJ2-4; D ambiguous. V lost 3 bases, J lost 3 bases, and 9 bases lay in between. The CDR3 is 14 amino acids. Germline values: CDR1 SNHLY, CDR2 FYNNEI.

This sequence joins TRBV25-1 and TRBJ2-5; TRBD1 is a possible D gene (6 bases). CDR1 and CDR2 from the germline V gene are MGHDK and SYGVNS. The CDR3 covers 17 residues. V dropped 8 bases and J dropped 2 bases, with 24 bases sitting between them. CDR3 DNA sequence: TGTGCCAGCGCCGGGCCGAGCCGGGGACACCTTCAAGAGACCCAGTACTTC. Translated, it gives CASAGPSRGHLQETQYF. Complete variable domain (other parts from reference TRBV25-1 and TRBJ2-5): EADIYQTPRYLVIGTGKKITLECSQTMGHDKMYWYQQDPGMELHLIHYSYGVNSTEKGDLSSESTVSRIRTEHFPLTLESARPSHTSQYLCASAGPSRGHLQETQYFGPGTRLLVL.

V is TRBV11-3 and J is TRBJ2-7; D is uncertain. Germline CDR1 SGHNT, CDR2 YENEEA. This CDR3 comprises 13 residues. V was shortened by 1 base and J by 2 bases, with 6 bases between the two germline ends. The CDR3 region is CASSLGSTYEQYF. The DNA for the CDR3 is TGTGCCAGCAGCTTAGGTTCTACCTACGAGCAGTACTTC.

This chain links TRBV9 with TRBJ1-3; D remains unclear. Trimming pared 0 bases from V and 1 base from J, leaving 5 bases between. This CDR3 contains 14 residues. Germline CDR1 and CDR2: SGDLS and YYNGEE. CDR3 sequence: CASSVGVSGNTIYF. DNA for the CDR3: TGTGCCAGCAGCGTAGGGGTTTCTGGAAACACCATATATTTT.

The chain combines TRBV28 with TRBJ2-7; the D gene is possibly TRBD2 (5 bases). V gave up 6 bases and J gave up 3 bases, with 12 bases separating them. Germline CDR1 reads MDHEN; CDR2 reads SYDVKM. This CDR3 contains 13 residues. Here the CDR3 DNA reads TGTGCCAGCAGGGACTTGGGTGTCTACGAGCAGTACTTC. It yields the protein CASRDLGVYEQYF.

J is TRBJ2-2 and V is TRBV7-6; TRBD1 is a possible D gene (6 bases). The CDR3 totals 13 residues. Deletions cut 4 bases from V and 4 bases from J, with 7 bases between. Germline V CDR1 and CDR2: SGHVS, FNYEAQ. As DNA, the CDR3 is TGTGCCAGCAGCTACAGGGCCACCGGGGAGCTGTTTTTT. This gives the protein CASSYRATGELFF.

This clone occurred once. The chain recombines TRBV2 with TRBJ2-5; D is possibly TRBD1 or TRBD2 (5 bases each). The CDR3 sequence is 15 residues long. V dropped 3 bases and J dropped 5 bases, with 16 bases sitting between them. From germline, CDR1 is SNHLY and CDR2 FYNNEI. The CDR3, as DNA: TGTGCCAGCAGTGAGACCGGGACCCGTGACGAGACCCAGTACTTC. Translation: CASSETGTRDETQYF. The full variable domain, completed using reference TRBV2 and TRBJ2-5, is EPEVTQTPSHQVTQMGQEVILRCVPISNHLYFYWYRQILGQKVEFLVSFYNNEISEKSEIFDDQFSVERPDGSNFTLKIRSTKLEDSAMYFCASSETGTRDETQYFGPGTRLLVL.

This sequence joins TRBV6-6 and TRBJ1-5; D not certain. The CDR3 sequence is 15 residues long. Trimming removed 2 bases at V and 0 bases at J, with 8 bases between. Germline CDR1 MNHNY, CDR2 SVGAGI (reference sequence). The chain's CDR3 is CASSYVRDSNQPQHF. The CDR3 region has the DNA TGTGCCAGCAGTTACGTCCGGGATAGCAATCAGCCCCAGCATTTT.

The CDR3 DNA reads TGTGCCAGCAGCTTAAACCCCGCAACTTACACTGAAGCTTTCTTT. This translates into CASSLNPATYTEAFF. The chain couples TRBV7-2 to TRBJ1-1; D ambiguous. Looked up from germline, CDR1 is SGHTA and CDR2 is FQGNSA. The CDR3 extends over 15 amino acids. V gave up 2 bases and J gave up 3 bases, with 13 bases separating them.

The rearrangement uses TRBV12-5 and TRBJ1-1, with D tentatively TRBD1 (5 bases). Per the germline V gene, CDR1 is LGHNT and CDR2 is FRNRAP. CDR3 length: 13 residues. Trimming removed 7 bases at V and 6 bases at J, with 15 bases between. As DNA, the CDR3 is TGTGCTAGTGTATGGTCAGGGAGTGCTGAAGCTTTCTTT. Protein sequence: CASVWSGSAEAFF.

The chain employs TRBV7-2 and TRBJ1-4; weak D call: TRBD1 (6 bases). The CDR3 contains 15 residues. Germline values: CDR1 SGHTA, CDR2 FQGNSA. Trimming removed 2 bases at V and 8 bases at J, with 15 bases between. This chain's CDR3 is CASSLMGGQGEKLFF. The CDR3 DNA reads TGTGCCAGCAGCTTAATGGGGGGCCAAGGGGAAAAACTGTTTTTT.

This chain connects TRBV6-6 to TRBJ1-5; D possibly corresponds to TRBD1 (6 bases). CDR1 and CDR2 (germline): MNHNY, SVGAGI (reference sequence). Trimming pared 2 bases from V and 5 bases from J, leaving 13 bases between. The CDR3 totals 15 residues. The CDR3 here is CASSYGRGVDQPQHF. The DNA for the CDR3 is TGTGCCAGCAGTTACGGCAGGGGCGTGGATCAGCCCCAGCATTTT.

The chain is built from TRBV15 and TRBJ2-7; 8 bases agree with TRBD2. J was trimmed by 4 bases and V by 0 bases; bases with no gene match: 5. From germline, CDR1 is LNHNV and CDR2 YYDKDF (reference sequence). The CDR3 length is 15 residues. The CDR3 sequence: CATSRDSGGPYEQYF. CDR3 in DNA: TGTGCCACCAGCAGAGATTCGGGAGGGCCGTACGAGCAGTACTTC.

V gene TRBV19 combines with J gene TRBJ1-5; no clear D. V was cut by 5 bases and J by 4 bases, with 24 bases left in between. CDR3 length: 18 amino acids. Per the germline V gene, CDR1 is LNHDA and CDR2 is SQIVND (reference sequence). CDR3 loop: CASSFPPSRTWENQPQHF. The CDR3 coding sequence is TGTGCCAGTAGTTTCCCTCCCTCCCGGACGTGGGAGAATCAGCCCCAGCATTTT.

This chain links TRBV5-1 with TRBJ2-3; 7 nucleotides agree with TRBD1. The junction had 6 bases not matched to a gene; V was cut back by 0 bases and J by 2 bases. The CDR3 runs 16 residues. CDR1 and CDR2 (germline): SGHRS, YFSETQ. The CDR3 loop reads CASSLGGTVFTDTQYF. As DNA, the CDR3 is TGCGCCAGCAGCTTGGGGGGGACAGTTTTCACAGATACGCAGTATTTT.

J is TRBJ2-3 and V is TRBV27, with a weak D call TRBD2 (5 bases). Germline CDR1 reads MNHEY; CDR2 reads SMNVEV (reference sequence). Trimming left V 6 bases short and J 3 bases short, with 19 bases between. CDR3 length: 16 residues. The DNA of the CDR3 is TGTGCCAGCAGCCCACGGAGGCCCTCCCCAACAGATACGCAGTATTTT. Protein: CASSPRRPSPTDTQYF.

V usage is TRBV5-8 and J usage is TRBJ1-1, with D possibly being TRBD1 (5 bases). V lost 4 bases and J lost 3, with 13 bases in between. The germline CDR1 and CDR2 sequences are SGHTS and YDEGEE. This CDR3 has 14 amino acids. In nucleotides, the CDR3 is TGTGCCAGCAGCCCCAGAGGCAGGGACACTGAAGCTTTCTTT. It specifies CASSPRGRDTEAFF. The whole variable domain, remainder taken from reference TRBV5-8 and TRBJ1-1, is EAGVTQSPTHLIKTRGQQATLRCSPISGHTSVYWYQQALGLGLQFLLWYDEGEERNRGNFPPRFSGRQFPNYSSELNVNALELEDSALYLCASSPRGRDTEAFFGQGTRLTVV.

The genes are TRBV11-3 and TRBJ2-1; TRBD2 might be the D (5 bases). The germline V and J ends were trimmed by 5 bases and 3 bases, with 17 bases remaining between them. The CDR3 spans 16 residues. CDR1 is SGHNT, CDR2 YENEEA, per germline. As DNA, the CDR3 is TGTGCCAGCAGCCACCCATCCGGGGAGTACTACAATGAGCAGTTCTTC. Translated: CASSHPSGEYYNEQFF.

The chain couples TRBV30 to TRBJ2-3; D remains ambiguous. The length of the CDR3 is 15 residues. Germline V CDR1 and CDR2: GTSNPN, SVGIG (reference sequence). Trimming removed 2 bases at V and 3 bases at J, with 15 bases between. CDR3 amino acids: CAWSTEASPTDTQYF. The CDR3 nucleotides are TGTGCCTGGAGTACCGAGGCCAGCCCGACAGATACGCAGTATTTT.